The next 21 T cell receptor beta chains were all read from a single sample in a study of blood T cell repertoires in COVID-19. Sequencing was performed with immunoSEQ multiplex PCR; in TCRdb, only in-frame clones are kept and a portion is missing. This table has approximately 72,000 clones, 88% appearing once. The sample comprised peripheral blood. The source of these receptors is a man over 45 with acute or convalescent COVID-19.

This chain uses TRBV5-1 with TRBJ2-1, with D maybe TRBD1 (6 bases). The germline CDR1 and CDR2 sequences are SGHRS and YFSETQ. V was cut by 1 base and J by 8 bases, with 16 bases left in between. The CDR3 is 15 residues long. CDR3 sequence: CASSLLGQGIDEQFF. The CDR3 coding sequence is TGCGCCAGCAGCTTGCTCGGGCAGGGGATCGATGAGCAGTTCTTC.

The V gene is TRBV6-1, the J gene TRBJ2-5; 12 nucleotides match TRBD2. Germline CDR1 MNHNS, CDR2 SASEGT. Trimming cost V 1 base and J 3 bases; bases outside gene matches: 6. This CDR3 has 17 amino acids. CDR3 loop: CASSEGASGGAKETQYF. The CDR3, as DNA: TGTGCCAGCAGTGAAGGCGCTAGCGGGGGGGCAAAAGAGACCCAGTACTTC.

This chain connects TRBV2 to TRBJ2-7; TRBD1 matches at 9 bases. Per germline, CDR1 SNHLY and CDR2 FYNNEI. The CDR3 length is 13 residues. Unmatched junction bases numbered 5, after V lost 4 bases and J lost 7 bases. For the CDR3, the DNA is TGTGCCAGCAGTGCGGACAGGGGCTGGGAGCAGTACTTC. This gives the protein CASSADRGWEQYF.

The chain combines TRBV6-1 with TRBJ2-2; D is undetermined. Germline lookup yields CDR1 MNHNS and CDR2 SASEGT. The CDR3 loop spans 15 amino acids. Trimming cost V 1 base and J 2 bases, with 8 bases left between them. CDR3 region: CASSEGLLNTGELFF. In DNA form, the CDR3 reads TGTGCCAGCAGTGAAGGGCTTCTCAACACCGGGGAGCTGTTTTTT.

The chain employs TRBV2 and TRBJ2-7, with 8 bases aligning to TRBD1. This CDR3 has 14 amino acids. With 7 bases clipped from V and 2 bases from J, the junction kept 7 bases outside the gene matches. From germline, CDR1 is SNHLY and CDR2 FYNNEI. The CDR3 DNA is TGTGCCAGCACAACAGGGGGAAACCCCTACGAGCAGTACTTC. As protein: CASTTGGNPYEQYF.

V and J are TRBV6-1 and TRBJ2-7; D remains unclear. V was cut by 0 bases and J by 4 bases, with 10 bases left in between. This CDR3 spans 14 amino acids. From germline, CDR1 is MNHNS and CDR2 SASEGT. The CDR3 reads CASSEAGFSYEQYF. The CDR3 DNA reads TGTGCCAGCAGTGAAGCCGGTTTTTCTTACGAGCAGTACTTC.

This chain's CDR3 is CASSQDQGQPQHF. In DNA, the CDR3 is TGTGCCAGCAGCCAGGATCAGGGACAGCCCCAGCATTTT. The chain uses TRBV7-6 and TRBJ1-5, with D tentatively TRBD1 (5 bases). Germline CDR1 reads SGHVS; CDR2 reads FNYEAQ. The CDR3 contains 13 residues. V lost 5 bases and J 7 bases, leaving 12 bases between the germline ends.

The genes are TRBV12-5 and TRBJ1-2; 7 bases match TRBD1. V lost 6 bases, J lost 12 bases, and 13 bases stayed unmatched. The CDR3 length is 13 residues. The germline V gene has CDR1 LGHNT and CDR2 FRNRAP. CDR3 sequence: CASGTIAGTANTF. DNA for the CDR3: TGTGCTAGTGGGACGATCGCGGGGACAGCGAACACCTTC.

The CDR3 DNA is TGTGCCAGCGCGTCGGGGGGCGCAGATACGCAGTATTTT. Protein: CASASGGADTQYF. The V call is TRBV25-1, the J call TRBJ2-3; a possible D gene is TRBD2 (7 bases). V shed 8 bases and J shed 4 bases, with 13 bases lying between them. CDR3 length: 13 residues. Germline lookup yields CDR1 MGHDK and CDR2 SYGVNS.

V usage is TRBV19 and J usage is TRBJ2-7, with 10 nucleotides matching TRBD1. The length of the CDR3 is 14 residues. V shed 5 bases and J 1 base; nucleotides not matched to a gene: 2. Germline V gene sequence: CDR1 LNHDA, CDR2 SQIVND (reference sequence). This CDR3 is CASSGTGVSYEQYF. CDR3 in DNA: TGTGCCAGTAGTGGGACAGGGGTATCCTACGAGCAGTACTTC.

This clone came up a few times. This rearrangement joins TRBV7-9 to TRBJ1-4, with 9 positions matching TRBD1. This CDR3 spans 12 amino acids. J gave up 13 bases and V 3 bases, and 3 bases lay outside the gene matches. Germline assignment: CDR1 SEHNR and CDR2 FQNEAQ (reference sequence). CDR3: CASSFPTGGLFF. In DNA form, the CDR3 reads TGTGCCAGCAGCTTTCCGACAGGGGGACTGTTTTTT.

The chain recombines TRBV5-1 with TRBJ2-5, with 10 bases lining up with TRBD1. Unmatched junction bases numbered 12, after V lost 4 bases and J lost 9 bases. The CDR3 loop spans 15 amino acids. The germline V gene has CDR1 SGHRS and CDR2 YFSETQ. CDR3 sequence reads: CASSSGTGAFLSQYF. The CDR3 DNA follows: TGCGCCAGCAGCAGCGGGACAGGGGCCTTTCTTTCCCAGTACTTC. Full variable domain (outside the CDR3, taken from reference TRBV5-1 and TRBJ2-5): KAGVTQTPRYLIKTRGQQVTLSCSPISGHRSVSWYQQTPGQGLQFLFEYFSETQRNKGNFPGRFSGRQFSNSRSEMNVSTLELGDSALYLCASSSGTGAFLSQYFGPGTRLLVL.

The V gene is TRBV7-3, the J gene TRBJ1-1; 7 positions match TRBD1. CDR3 length: 14 residues. The trim removed 5 bases at V and 4 bases at J, leaving 7 bases unmatched. Germline values: CDR1 SGHTA, CDR2 FQGTGA. The CDR3 loop reads CASSLRGRSTEAFF. The CDR3 DNA reads as TGTGCCAGCAGCCTTAGGGGGCGCAGCACTGAAGCTTTCTTT.

The chain recombines TRBV24-1 with TRBJ2-5, with D possibly matching TRBD2 (6 bases). Germline V gene data show CDR1 as KGHDR and CDR2 as SFDVKD. The CDR3 is 15 amino acids. V was shortened by 2 bases and J by 5 bases, with 14 bases between the two germline ends. The CDR3 nucleotides read TGTGCCACCAGTGATTCTTCTTCCGGAGGGGAGACCCAGTACTTC. It translates to CATSDSSSGGETQYF.

This clone was found once. The V call is TRBV27, the J call TRBJ2-3, with D possibly TRBD1 on 5 matching bases. In germline, CDR1 is MNHEY, CDR2 SMNVEV (reference sequence). Trimming removed 7 bases from V and 4 bases from J, with 12 bases in between. CDR3 length equals 13 residues. This chain's CDR3 is CASTRGGADTQYF. CDR3 in DNA: TGTGCCAGCACAAGGGGTGGCGCAGATACGCAGTATTTT.

The chain joins TRBV9 to TRBJ2-3; TRBD1 matches at 8 bases. CDR1 SGDLS and CDR2 YYNGEE come from the germline V gene. V gave up 0 bases and J gave up 4 bases; unmatched junction bases: 4. The CDR3 runs 15 residues. The CDR3 nucleotides read TGTGCCAGCAGCGTAGAAACAGGGGGTTCAGATACGCAGTATTTT. Protein product: CASSVETGGSDTQYF.

The gene calls are TRBV7-8 and TRBJ2-3, with TRBD1 matching over 10 bases. The CDR3 contains 16 residues. Per germline, CDR1 SGHVS and CDR2 FQNEAQ. The trim removed 5 bases at V and 2 bases at J, leaving 7 bases unmatched. The CDR3 region has the DNA TGTGCCAGCAGCGGCCGGGACAGGGGAACCACAGATACGCAGTATTTT. Translating gives CASSGRDRGTTDTQYF.

This chain joins TRBV19 and TRBJ2-7; no clear D gene. Per germline, CDR1 LNHDA and CDR2 SQIVND (reference sequence). The CDR3 extends over 13 amino acids. Trimming stripped 5 bases from V and 2 bases from J, with 10 bases between. The CDR3 reads CASSFTPTYEQYF. In DNA form, the CDR3 reads TGTGCCAGTAGTTTTACTCCTACCTACGAGCAGTACTTC. Full variable domain (outside the CDR3, taken from reference TRBV19 and TRBJ2-7): DGGITQSPKYLFRKEGQNVTLSCEQNLNHDAMYWYRQDPGQGLRLIYYSQIVNDFQKGDIAEGYSVSREKKESFPLTVTSAQKNPTAFYLCASSFTPTYEQYFGPGTRLTVT.

This clone was counted between two and nine times. The chain joins TRBV4-1 to TRBJ2-5, with 8 bases that match TRBD1. The CDR3 has 15 amino acids. The junction had 6 bases not matched to a gene; V was cut back by 1 base and J by 5 bases. CDR1 and CDR2 from the germline V gene are MGHRA and YSYEKL. CDR3 sequence: CASSQVPGGWETQYF. The DNA of the CDR3 is TGCGCCAGCAGCCAAGTTCCAGGGGGCTGGGAGACCCAGTACTTC.

J is TRBJ2-3 and V is TRBV11-3; no firm D call. V was trimmed by 5 bases and J by 0 bases, leaving 9 bases between them. CDR3 length equals 14 residues. Germline V gives CDR1 SGHNT, CDR2 YENEEA. This CDR3 is CASSPGLSTDTQYF. The CDR3 nucleotides are TGTGCCAGCAGCCCAGGTCTCAGCACAGATACGCAGTATTTT.

The chain couples TRBV10-1 to TRBJ2-7; 11 bases map to TRBD1. J was trimmed by 4 bases and V by 2 bases; bases with no gene match: 7. Germline-derived CDR1 and CDR2 are WNHNN and SYGVQD (reference sequence). The CDR3 covers 16 residues. The CDR3 reads CASSENSGQGAYEQYF. CDR3 in DNA: TGCGCCAGCAGTGAGAATTCCGGACAGGGGGCGTACGAGCAGTACTTC.